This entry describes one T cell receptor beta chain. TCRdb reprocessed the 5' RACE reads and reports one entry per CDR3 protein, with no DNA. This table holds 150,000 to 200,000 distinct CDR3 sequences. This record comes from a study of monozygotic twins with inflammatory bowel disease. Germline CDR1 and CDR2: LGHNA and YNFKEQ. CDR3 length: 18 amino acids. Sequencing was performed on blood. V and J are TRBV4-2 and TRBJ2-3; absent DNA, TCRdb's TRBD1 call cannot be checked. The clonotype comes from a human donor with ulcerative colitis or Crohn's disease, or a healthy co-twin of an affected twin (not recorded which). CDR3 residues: CASSQANLGTGLADTQYF.